This TCR beta chain comes out of a study of T cells after yellow fever vaccination. A few counts support this clonotype. The TCR cDNA carried a universal primer site and UMIs from 5'RACE template switching. TCRdb re-called the 5' RACE reads through MiXCR, storing one row per CDR3 protein. The table lists some 320,000 distinct CDR3 sequences, approximately 4% of them singletons. This CDR3 region has 13 residues. With 7 bases clipped from V and 2 bases from J, the junction kept 4 bases outside the gene matches. Germline CDR1 SQVTM, CDR2 ANQGSEA. The V call is TRBV29-1, the J call TRBJ2-3; 9 positions match TRBD1. The source material was PBMCs, sampled 15 days after the yellow fever booster vaccination. This TCR came from a man younger than 35 who received the YFV17D yellow fever vaccine. CDR3 residues: CSARDRDTDTQYF. The CDR3 nucleotides are TGCAGCGCCCGGGACAGGGACACAGATACGCAGTATTTT.